This TCR beta chain is drawn from a study of T-cell reconstitution after alpha-beta-depleted transplantation in children. Study-level results: After transplant, high TCRbeta diversity at day 60 in some patients arose from surviving recipient T cells and thymic progenitors. Counts and diversity of T cells one year after transplant came mostly from newly produced T cells. Reports say that about two months after transplant, the alpha-beta T cells came out of several hundred graft clones that had expanded.

Unique molecular identifiers featured in how the TCRbeta library was prepared. TCRdb independently ran MiXCR on the PCR reads; one entry per CDR3 protein. Of 200,000 to 250,000 distinct CDR3 sequences listed, around 9.9% are singletons. The ends lost 4 bases at V and 7 bases at J; junction bases unmatched: 0. Germline loops: CDR1 SQVTM, CDR2 ANQGSEA. The CDR3 spans 11 residues. The table lists this clonotype with many counts. Its antigen is not known. The chain is built from TRBV29-1 and TRBJ2-2, with 7 bases identical to TRBD2. The receptor comes from a child less than two years old with acute myeloid leukemia, due to receive a stem cell transplant. The sample in question was PBMCs, obtained before TCRalphabeta/CD19-depleted stem cell transplant. The CDR3, as DNA: TGCAGCGTTGCGGGGGGCGGGGAGCTGTTTTTT. This translates into CSVAGGGELFF.